This record concerns one T cell receptor (beta chain) sequence. The clone's antigen remains unknown. This specimen belongs to a study of cytomegalovirus exposure and HLA in healthy donors (TCRdb year 2017). With regard to the full study: An earlier analysis of around 600 of the donors reported about 250 Gb of sequence data and 100 million to 130 million unique TCR beta sequences from 150 million to 200 million T cells. An early release that covered fewer than 800 HLA-typed donors contained 300 to 350 gigabases of sequencing data and some 87 million unique TCR sequences. Of the 398 genotyped donors, around 81% fell in the genetic ancestry cluster associated with self-reported Caucasian donors. The study aimed to test whether cataloging public T cell receptors could reveal signatures of past pathogen exposure. The study used immunosequencing to profile the T cell repertoires of approximately 630 subjects and linked those repertoires to cytomegalovirus serostatus. In addition to the first cohort of hundreds of subjects, a separate validation cohort of approximately 130 different subjects was used. High-throughput TCR immunosequencing, statistical association of individual TCRs with disease status, and machine learning were combined to predict cytomegalovirus infection status. To study patterns of TCR occurrence, a later analysis re-analyzed previously published TCR beta repertoires from 550 to 800 donors and added high-resolution HLA genotyping. The later analysis used no new phenotypic data to find candidate immune exposures, relying instead on TCR beta sequences and their occurrence across donors. An earlier analysis of several hundred of the donors applied high-throughput TCR beta sequencing to assess whether each TCR beta V gene segment acted as functional or pseudogenic. Donor age, sex, ethnicity and CMV serostatus were compiled alongside the repertoire data. A later genetic analysis took genome-wide SNP genotypes for about three fifths of the 666 donors and used that subset as a discovery cohort. Every repertoire in the discovery cohort had been generated on one and the same sequencing platform. Both class I and class II loci were covered by HLA typing, at four-digit resolution. The number of donors typed differed by locus, with about 629-640 for A, B, C, DRB1 and DQB1, more than 500 for DQA1, some 570 for DPA1, and 450 to 480 for DPB1. Because of strong linkage in the cohort, a few DR-DQ haplotypes were treated as single units for association and clustering. Across about 380 genotyped donors of the cohort, an average of roughly 250,000 unique TCR beta nucleotide sequences per donor were sequenced, and roughly a sixth of those sequences were non-productive. General findings and caveats noted by the study authors: The authors suggested that the approach could potentially be extended to other disease states and immunological phenotypes. A few of the identified cytomegalovirus-associated TCR beta chains were confirmed in vitro to be specific for cytomegalovirus antigens. In a later analysis, HLA-associated TCR beta chains were found to be more clonally expanded and to have lower generation probabilities than equally common non-associated chains. Across donors, most TCR sequences were observed very rarely, whereas some public TCRs were present in many individuals. In the study, some 160 TCR beta chains were listed as associated with cytomegalovirus. Roughly uniform sequencing depth across donors was assumed in presence/absence analyses, although this assumption may not hold. At a false discovery rate of 0.05, a later analysis linked roughly 17,000 TCR beta sequences to specific HLA alleles. Strong co-occurrence of HLA alleles, especially DR and DQ, made assigning TCR associations to individual alleles difficult. Correlated functional status among segregating V segments might be attributable to linkage disequilibrium, but an unknown experimental factor could not be ruled out. Roughly 17 rarely observed V segments, including chromosome 9 orphons, were excluded from the earlier analysis of about 600 of the donors because counts were too low. A further reported finding was that TCR beta sequences accurately predicted the HLA-A and HLA-B alleles for most subjects in the first cohort. The only immune exposure information available for the cohort was CMV serostatus. Because HLA typing was missing for some donors at each locus, association tests included only the typed subset. This cohort had only TCR beta chains sequenced, and the lack of alpha or paired-chain data limited which features could be detected. A later genetic analysis reported fewer N-insertions in productive TCRs among donors in an Asian-associated ancestry cluster than the roughly 690-donor mean. A cluster of highly shared sequence variants was judged likely to represent a technical artifact of the sequencing pipeline. Some IMGT-functional V segments, including TRBV6-2 and TRBV6-3, could not be told apart with the 87-base-pair reads, so those segments were excluded. A later analysis found that most CMV-associated TCR beta chains appeared HLA-restricted, with HLA associations seemingly driven largely by CMV exposure. An association between a missense DCLRE1C variant and V-gene and J-gene trimming of TCR beta chains was found in a later genetic analysis and replicated in an independent cohort. In a later analysis, TCR association rates were found to vary across HLA loci, with the most associated TCRs seen for DRB1 alleles and the fewest for HLA-C alleles. Cytomegalovirus status was reported to be diagnosed by the classifier with high specificity and sensitivity in both the original and validation cohorts. An earlier analysis of 450 to 750 of the donors showed that most TCR beta V segments appeared in productive rearrangements either about 87% or about 30% of the time, which broadly matched IMGT annotations. In a later analysis, several top co-occurrence clusters were reported to appear linked to parvovirus B19, influenza, CMV and Epstein-Barr virus.

The cohort comprised several hundred healthy bone marrow donors. At the time of sampling, all cohort members were nominally healthy, though unrecorded immune exposures were likely present. The donor tested CMV seronegative, placing the donor among the approximately 360 seronegative members of the cohort. Every donor gave a peripheral blood sample, and the peripheral blood mononuclear cells from that sample were used for TCR beta sequencing. Genomic DNA was extracted from the blood cell samples with the Qiagen DNeasy Blood Extraction Kit. Library method: the immunoSEQ multiplex PCR assay. A mixture of 60 forward primers for TCR Vbeta segments and 13 reverse primers for TCR Jbeta segments was used in the multiplex PCR. The CDR3 region of rearranged TCR beta genes was amplified from genomic DNA by a multiplex PCR assay. The Illumina HiSeq System was used to sequence the amplified TCR beta libraries as 87-base-pair reads. As for the original processing: A later analysis counted about 80 million unique TCR beta chains across the 500 to 850 repertoires, and approximately 11 million of these chains were shared by at least two donors. A nearest-neighbor algorithm error-corrected the raw reads and collapsed the reads into unique sequences, merging closely related sequences to remove PCR and sequencing errors. CDR3 sequences were aligned to IMGT reference sequences to assign V, D and J gene segments. For a sequence to be retained, a match of at least six nucleotides to both a V gene segment and a J gene segment was required. A rearrangement counted as productive if the CDR3 had no stop codons and remained in frame with V and J, and every other rearrangement counted as non-productive. Following IMGT convention, CDR3 was defined as the stretch from the second conserved V-encoded cysteine to the conserved J-encoded phenylalanine. Sequences without an unambiguous match to a single V gene segment were excluded from the earlier analysis of 587 of the donors. In an earlier analysis of 587 of the donors, V segments were called functional above 56.7% productive rearrangements and were called segregating when the between-donor standard deviation exceeded 5%. To diagnose cytomegalovirus status from the catalog of TCR beta chain sequences, a statistical classification framework was built. In a later analysis, V and J genes were assigned by comparing TCR nucleotide sequences against IMGT/GENE-DB human TR gene sequences. Using the TCRdist pipeline, a later analysis assigned CDR3 sequences along with most-parsimonious VDJ recombination scenarios. A later analysis defined each TCR beta chain by its CDR3 amino acid sequence plus V-gene family, and excluded reads lacking a unique V-gene family. A later analysis removed 550 to 650 highly shared, low-generation-probability nucleotide sequences to deal with suspected cross-contamination and a sequencing artifact. In a later analysis, a clonal expansion index for each public chain was calculated from normalized within-repertoire ranks of inferred template counts. In a later analysis, generation probabilities were computed using a VDJ recombination model fitted to out-of-frame rearrangements, and the results were checked against IGoR. In a later analysis, hypergeometric tests were used to score TCR-TCR, TCR-HLA and TCR-CMV co-occurrence, with a repertoire-size bias correction applied to TCR pairs. To estimate false discovery rates, a later analysis permuted the HLA or CMV assignments 20 times. In a later analysis, co-occurring TCRs were grouped with DBSCAN, and TCRdist sequence similarity was added when clustering was performed within HLA-allele-positive subsets. Repertoires with fewer than 30,000 or more than 120,000 public chains, plus five repertoires with anomalous nucleotide sharing, were excluded from co-occurrence clustering. TCRdb took over this immuneACCESS table, retaining in-frame rearrangements with V and J assigned. Such tables are incomplete; in checked studies, under half of the missing clones stem from an unresolved V gene, and the remainder is unexplained. V and J calls plus clone size are reproduced from that table; the DNA served to infer D and trimming. The data table for this sample lists about 130,000 clones. 2% to 2.5% of the sample comes from the top ten.

The germline V gene gives CDR1 as SGHNT and CDR2 as YENEEA. Trimming removed 5 bases from V and 5 bases from J, leaving 16 bases between the germline ends. The CDR3, from cysteine to phenylalanine, totals 14 residues. CDR3 DNA is the only sequence kept; it has 42 bases, read in frame from the first base. This clonotype was sampled from a man aged 35-49 years in good health and CMV-seronegative. Sample: PBMCs. This receptor chain uses TRBV11-3 and TRBJ2-7, and perhaps TRBD1 as D gene, on 5 matching bases. The CDR3 region reads CASSAGWGIDEQYF. The nucleotides read TGTGCCAGCAGCGCTGGGTGGGGCATCGACGAGCAGTACTTC.